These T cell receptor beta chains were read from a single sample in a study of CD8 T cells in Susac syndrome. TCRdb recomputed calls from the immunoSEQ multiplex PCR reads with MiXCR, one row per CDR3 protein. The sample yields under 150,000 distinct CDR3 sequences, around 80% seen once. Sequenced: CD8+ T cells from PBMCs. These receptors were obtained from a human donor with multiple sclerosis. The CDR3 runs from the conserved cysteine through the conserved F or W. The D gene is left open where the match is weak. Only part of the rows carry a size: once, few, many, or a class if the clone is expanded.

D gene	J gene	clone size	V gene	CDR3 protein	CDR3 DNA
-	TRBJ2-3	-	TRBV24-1	CATSDFLTRDTQYF	TGTGCCACCAGTGATTTTCTGACGAGAGATACGCAGTATTTT
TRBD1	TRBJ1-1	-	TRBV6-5	CASSSTTTGGTEAFF	TGTGCCAGCAGTTCCACCACCACAGGGGGCACTGAAGCTTTCTTT
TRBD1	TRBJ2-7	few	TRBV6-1	CASSPDRGHHEQYF	TGTGCCAGCAGTCCTGACAGGGGTCACCACGAGCAGTACTTC
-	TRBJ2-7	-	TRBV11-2	CASSLTPEQYF	TGTGCCAGCAGCTTAACCCCCGAGCAGTACTTC
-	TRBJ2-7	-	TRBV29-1	CSVEVPGRSTYEQYF	TGCAGCGTTGAAGTCCCGGGACGGTCGACCTACGAGCAGTACTTC
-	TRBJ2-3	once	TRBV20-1	CSASPDRPTDTQYF	TGCAGTGCTAGCCCCGACAGGCCTACAGATACGCAGTATTTT
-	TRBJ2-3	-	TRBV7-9	CASSLGLVQVDTQYF	TGTGCCAGCAGCCTGGGGCTAGTCCAGGTAGATACGCAGTATTTT
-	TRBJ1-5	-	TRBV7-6	CASSWGDGSNQPQHF	TGTGCCAGCAGCTGGGGGGACGGTAGCAATCAGCCCCAGCATTTT
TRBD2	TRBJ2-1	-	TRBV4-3	CASSQQREGGNEQFF	TGCGCCAGCAGCCAACAGCGGGAGGGAGGCAATGAGCAGTTCTTC
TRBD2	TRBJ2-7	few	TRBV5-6	CASSLALAGDYEQYF	TGTGCCAGCAGCTTGGCCCTAGCGGGGGACTACGAGCAGTACTTC
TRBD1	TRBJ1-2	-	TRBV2	CASMGFPGQGSDGYTF	TGTGCCAGCATGGGTTTCCCGGGACAGGGGTCGGATGGCTACACCTTC
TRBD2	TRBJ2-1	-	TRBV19	CASSIPAGGHEQFF	TGTGCCAGTAGTATTCCAGCGGGAGGGCATGAGCAGTTCTTC
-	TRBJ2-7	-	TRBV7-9	CASSSPLSKLYEQYF	TGTGCCAGCAGCTCACCCCTTTCCAAACTCTACGAGCAGTACTTC
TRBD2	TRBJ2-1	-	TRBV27	CASSFWAGTSFNEQFF	TGTGCCAGCAGCTTCTGGGCTGGGACTAGCTTCAATGAGCAGTTCTTC
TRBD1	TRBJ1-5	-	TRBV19	CASSIRQGSNQPQHF	TGTGCCAGTAGTATCAGACAGGGCAGCAATCAGCCCCAGCATTTT
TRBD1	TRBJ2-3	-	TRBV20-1	CSATEQGRTDTQYF	TGCAGTGCTACCGAACAGGGGCGCACAGATACGCAGTATTTT
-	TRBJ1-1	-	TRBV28	CASSLEGLAEAFF	TGTGCCAGCAGTTTAGAGGGTTTAGCTGAAGCTTTCTTT
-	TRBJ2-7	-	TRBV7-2	CASSSVQVSGSYEQYF	TGTGCCAGCAGCTCAGTACAGGTTTCGGGCTCCTACGAGCAGTACTTC
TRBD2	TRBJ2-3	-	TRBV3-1	CASSPLGLGGSDTQYF	TGTGCCAGCAGCCCCCTGGGACTAGGGGGGAGTGATACGCAGTATTTT
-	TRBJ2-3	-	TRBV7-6	CASSQPFGADTQYF	TGTGCCAGCAGCCAGCCCTTCGGCGCAGATACGCAGTATTTT
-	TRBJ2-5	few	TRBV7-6	CASSGGLQETQYF	TGTGCCAGCAGCGGGGGACTTCAAGAGACCCAGTACTTC
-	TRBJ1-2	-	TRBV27	CASSPGKKGGYTF	TGTGCCAGCAGCCCAGGGAAGAAAGGAGGCTACACCTTC
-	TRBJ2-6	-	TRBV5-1	CASSLVPSGANVLTF	TGCGCCAGCAGCTTAGTCCCTTCTGGGGCCAACGTCCTGACTTTC
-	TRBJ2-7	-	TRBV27	CASSLSGRGSYEQYF	TGTGCCAGCAGTTTATCGGGCCGGGGGTCCTACGAGCAGTACTTC
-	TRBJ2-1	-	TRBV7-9	CASSLVQSEQFF	TGTGCCAGCAGCTTAGTCCAAAGCGAGCAGTTCTTC
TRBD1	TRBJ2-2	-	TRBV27	CASRPGQGAPGELFF	TGTGCCAGCAGGCCGGGACAGGGGGCGCCCGGGGAGCTGTTTTTT
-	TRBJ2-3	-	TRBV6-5	CASSYSNFRLQPTDTQYF	TGTGCCAGCAGTTACTCGAACTTTAGGCTCCAACCCACAGATACGCAGTATTTT
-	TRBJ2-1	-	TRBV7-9	CASTKTSRYNEQFF	TGTGCCAGCACAAAAACTAGCAGATACAATGAGCAGTTCTTC
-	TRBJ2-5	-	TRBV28	CASSLWGPGIGRGFSETQYF	TGTGCCAGCAGTTTATGGGGTCCCGGCATAGGGCGGGGATTCAGCGAGACCCAGTACTTC
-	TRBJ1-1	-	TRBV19	CASSIDPRNTEAFF	TGTGCCAGTAGTATAGACCCCCGGAACACTGAAGCTTTCTTT
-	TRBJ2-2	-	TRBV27	CASSHKNTGELFF	TGTGCCAGCAGTCACAAGAACACCGGGGAGCTGTTTTTT
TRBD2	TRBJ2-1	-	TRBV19	CASSAAGTTNNEQFF	TGTGCCAGTAGTGCCGCTGGGACTACCAACAATGAGCAGTTCTTC
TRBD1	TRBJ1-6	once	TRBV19	CASSPMMPGQGDSPLHF	TGTGCCAGTAGCCCGATGATGCCGGGACAGGGAGATTCACCCCTCCACTTT
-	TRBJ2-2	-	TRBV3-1	CASSQVSGELGELFF	TGTGCCAGCAGCCAAGTCTCGGGAGAGCTCGGGGAGCTGTTTTTT
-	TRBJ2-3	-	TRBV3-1	CASRKGGHNTQYF	TGTGCCAGCAGAAAGGGGGGCCATAATACGCAGTATTTT
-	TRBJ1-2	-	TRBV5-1	CASSLVSPTSGYTF	TGCGCCAGCAGCTTGGTGAGCCCCACGTCCGGCTACACCTTC
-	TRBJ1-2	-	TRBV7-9	CASSHFLRGNGYTF	TGTGCCAGCAGCCACTTTTTGCGGGGGAACGGCTACACCTTC
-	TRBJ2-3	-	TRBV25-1	CASSEVSDTQYF	TGTGCCAGCAGTGAGGTCTCAGATACGCAGTATTTT
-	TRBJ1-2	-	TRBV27	CASRPLGQYGYTF	TGTGCCAGCAGACCCCTAGGACAGTATGGCTACACCTTC
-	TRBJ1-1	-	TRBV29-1	CSVEDEHTEAFF	TGCAGCGTTGAAGACGAACACACTGAAGCTTTCTTT
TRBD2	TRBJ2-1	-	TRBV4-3	CASSQIQREAANEQFF	TGCGCCAGCAGCCAAATTCAGCGGGAGGCGGCTAATGAGCAGTTCTTC
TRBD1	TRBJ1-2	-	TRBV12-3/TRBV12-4	CASTQGDRDLVGYTF	TGTGCCAGCACCCAAGGAGACAGGGATCTCGTGGGCTACACCTTC
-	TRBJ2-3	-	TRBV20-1	CSARDREWIGPADTQYF	TGCAGTGCTAGAGATCGGGAATGGATTGGCCCGGCAGATACGCAGTATTTT
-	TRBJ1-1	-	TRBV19	CASSILEGLGTEAFF	TGTGCCAGTAGTATTTTGGAGGGGCTGGGCACTGAAGCTTTCTTT
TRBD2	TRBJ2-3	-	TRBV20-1	CSARLRLAGFSTDTQYF	TGCAGTGCTAGATTGCGACTAGCGGGGTTCTCCACAGATACGCAGTATTTT
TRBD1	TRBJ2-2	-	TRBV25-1	CASSGTGQVTGELFF	TGTGCCAGCAGTGGGACGGGACAGGTGACCGGGGAGCTGTTTTTT
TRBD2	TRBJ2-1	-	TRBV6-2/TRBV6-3	CASRLRLAGGNEQFF	TGTGCCAGCAGGTTAAGACTAGCGGGAGGCAATGAGCAGTTCTTC
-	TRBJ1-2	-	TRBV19	CASSIGTGYGYTF	TGTGCCAGTAGTATAGGGACTGGTTATGGCTACACCTTC
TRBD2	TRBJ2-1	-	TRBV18	CASSYPGLATEVVYNEQFF	TGTGCCAGCTCATATCCGGGACTAGCCACCGAGGTAGTCTACAATGAGCAGTTCTTC
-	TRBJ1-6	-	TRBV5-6	CASSFGDSPLRF	TGTGCCAGCAGCTTTGGGGATTCACCCCTCCGCTTT
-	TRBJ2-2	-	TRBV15	CATSRESTMISSGELFF	TGTGCCACCAGCAGAGAGTCGACCATGATAAGTTCCGGGGAGCTGTTTTTT
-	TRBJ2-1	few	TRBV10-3	CAISESNQINEQFF	TGTGCCATCAGTGAGTCGAACCAGATTAATGAGCAGTTCTTC
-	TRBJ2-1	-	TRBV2	CASSEQQAVLNEQFF	TGTGCCAGCAGTGAGCAACAGGCTGTGTTGAATGAGCAGTTCTTC
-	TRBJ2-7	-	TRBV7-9	CASSAGTQGSHEQYF	TGTGCCAGCAGCGCCGGGACCCAGGGTAGCCACGAGCAGTACTTC
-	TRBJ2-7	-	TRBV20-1	CSGGPSGVYYEQYF	TGCAGTGGAGGACCCTCCGGGGTCTACTACGAGCAGTACTTC